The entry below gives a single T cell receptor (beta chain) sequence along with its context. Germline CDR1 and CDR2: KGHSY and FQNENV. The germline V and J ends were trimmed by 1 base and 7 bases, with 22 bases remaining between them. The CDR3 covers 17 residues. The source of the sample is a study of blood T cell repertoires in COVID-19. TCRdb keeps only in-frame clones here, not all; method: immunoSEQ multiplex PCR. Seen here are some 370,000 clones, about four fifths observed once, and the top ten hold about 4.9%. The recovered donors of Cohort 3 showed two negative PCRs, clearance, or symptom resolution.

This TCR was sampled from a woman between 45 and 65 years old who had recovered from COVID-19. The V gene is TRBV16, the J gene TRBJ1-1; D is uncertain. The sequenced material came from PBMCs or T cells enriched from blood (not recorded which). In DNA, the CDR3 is TGTGCCAGCAGCCAATACCCCGCAACCACCAGGTTCATTGAAGCTTTCTTT. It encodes CASSQYPATTRFIEAFF.